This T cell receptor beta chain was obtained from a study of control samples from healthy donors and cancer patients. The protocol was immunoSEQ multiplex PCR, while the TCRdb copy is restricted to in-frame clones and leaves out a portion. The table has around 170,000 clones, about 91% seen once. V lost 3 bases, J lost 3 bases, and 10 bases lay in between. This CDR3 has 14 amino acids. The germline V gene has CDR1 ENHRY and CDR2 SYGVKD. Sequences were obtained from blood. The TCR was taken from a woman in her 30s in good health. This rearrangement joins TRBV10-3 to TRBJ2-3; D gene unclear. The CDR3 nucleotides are TGTGCCATCAGTGACAATCGTAAGACAGATACGCAGTATTTT. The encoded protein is CAISDNRKTDTQYF.